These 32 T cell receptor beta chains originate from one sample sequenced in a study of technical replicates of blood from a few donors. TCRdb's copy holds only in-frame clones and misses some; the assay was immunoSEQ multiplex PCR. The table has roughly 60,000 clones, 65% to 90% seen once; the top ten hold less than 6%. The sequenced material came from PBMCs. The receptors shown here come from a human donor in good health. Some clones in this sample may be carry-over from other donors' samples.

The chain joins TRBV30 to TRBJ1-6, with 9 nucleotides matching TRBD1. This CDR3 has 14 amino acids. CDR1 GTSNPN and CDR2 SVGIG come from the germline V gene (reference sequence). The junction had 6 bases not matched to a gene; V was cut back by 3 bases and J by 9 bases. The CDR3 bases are TGTGCCTGGAGCAGAGACAGGGGGGTTTCACCCCTCCACTTT. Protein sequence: CAWSRDRGVSPLHF.

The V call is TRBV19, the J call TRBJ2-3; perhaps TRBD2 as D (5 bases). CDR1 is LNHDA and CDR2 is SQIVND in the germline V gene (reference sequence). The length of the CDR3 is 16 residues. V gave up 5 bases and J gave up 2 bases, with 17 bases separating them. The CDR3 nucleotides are TGTGCCAGTAGTTCGGGATCAACCACTAACACAGATACGCAGTATTTT. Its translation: CASSSGSTTNTDTQYF. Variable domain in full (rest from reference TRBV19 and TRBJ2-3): DGGITQSPKYLFRKEGQNVTLSCEQNLNHDAMYWYRQDPGQGLRLIYYSQIVNDFQKGDIAEGYSVSREKKESFPLTVTSAQKNPTAFYLCASSSGSTTNTDTQYFGPGTRLTVL.

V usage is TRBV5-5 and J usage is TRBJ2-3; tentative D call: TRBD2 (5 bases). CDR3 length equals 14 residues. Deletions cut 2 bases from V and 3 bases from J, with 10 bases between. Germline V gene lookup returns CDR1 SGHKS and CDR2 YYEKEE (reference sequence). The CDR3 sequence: CASSLQRMTDTQYF. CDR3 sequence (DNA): TGTGCCAGCAGCTTACAGCGGATGACAGATACGCAGTATTTT.

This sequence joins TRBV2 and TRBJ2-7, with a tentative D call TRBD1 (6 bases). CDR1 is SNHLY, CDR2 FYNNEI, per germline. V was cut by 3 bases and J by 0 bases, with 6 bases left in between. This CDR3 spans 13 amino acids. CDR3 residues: CASSEDSSYEQYF. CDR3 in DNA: TGTGCCAGCAGTGAGGACAGCTCCTACGAGCAGTACTTC.

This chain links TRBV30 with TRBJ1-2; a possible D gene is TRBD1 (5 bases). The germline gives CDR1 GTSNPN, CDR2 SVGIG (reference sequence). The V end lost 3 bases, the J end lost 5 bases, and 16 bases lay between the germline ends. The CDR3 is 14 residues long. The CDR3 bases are TGTGCCTGGAGAAAATATCGGGGGATTTATGGCTACACCTTC. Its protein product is CAWRKYRGIYGYTF.

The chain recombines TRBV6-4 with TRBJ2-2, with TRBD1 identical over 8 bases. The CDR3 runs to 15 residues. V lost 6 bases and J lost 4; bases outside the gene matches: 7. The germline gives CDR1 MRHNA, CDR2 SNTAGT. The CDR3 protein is CASRPDRGGTGELFF. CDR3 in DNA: TGTGCCAGCAGACCCGACAGGGGCGGCACCGGGGAGCTGTTTTTT.

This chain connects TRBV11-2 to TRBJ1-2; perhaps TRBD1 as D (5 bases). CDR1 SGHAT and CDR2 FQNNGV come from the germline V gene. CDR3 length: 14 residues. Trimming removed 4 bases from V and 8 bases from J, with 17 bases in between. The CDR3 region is CASSSYRLGSGYTF. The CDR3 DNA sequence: TGTGCCAGCAGCTCATACAGGCTCGGGAGCGGCTACACCTTC.

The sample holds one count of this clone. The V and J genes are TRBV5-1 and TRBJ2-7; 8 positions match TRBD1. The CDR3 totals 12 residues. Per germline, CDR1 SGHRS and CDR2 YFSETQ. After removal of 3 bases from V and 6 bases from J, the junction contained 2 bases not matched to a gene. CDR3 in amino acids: CASSSDRVEQYF. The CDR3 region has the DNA TGCGCCAGCAGCTCGGACAGGGTCGAGCAGTACTTC.

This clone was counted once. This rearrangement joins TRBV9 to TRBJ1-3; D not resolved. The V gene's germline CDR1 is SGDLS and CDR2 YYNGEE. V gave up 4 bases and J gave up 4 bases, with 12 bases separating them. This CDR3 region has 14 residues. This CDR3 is CASSPSIEGNTIYF. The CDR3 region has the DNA TGTGCCAGCAGCCCGAGCATCGAGGGAAACACCATATATTTT.

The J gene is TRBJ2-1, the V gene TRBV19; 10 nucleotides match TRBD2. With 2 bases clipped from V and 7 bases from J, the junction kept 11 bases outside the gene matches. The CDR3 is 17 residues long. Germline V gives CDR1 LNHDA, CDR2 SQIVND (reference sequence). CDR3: CASSIIGAGGPENEQFF. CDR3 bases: TGTGCCAGTAGTATAATAGGAGCGGGGGGGCCGGAAAATGAGCAGTTCTTC.

In nucleotides, the CDR3 is TGCGCCAGCAGCTCGGGGGACAGGGACTACGAGCAGTACTTC. Amino acids: CASSSGDRDYEQYF. The gene calls are TRBV5-1 and TRBJ2-7, with 9 nucleotides matching TRBD1. V lost 3 bases to trimming and J lost 3 bases; unmatched junction nucleotides: 4. This CDR3 contains 14 residues. Germline loops: CDR1 SGHRS, CDR2 YFSETQ.

For the CDR3, the DNA is TGTGCCAGCGGGGGTGGGGGGAAACTCTACGAGCAGTACTTC. Its translation: CASGGGGKLYEQYF. V usage is TRBV7-9 and J usage is TRBJ2-7; D is perhaps TRBD2 (6 bases). CDR3 size: 14 residues. Germline CDR1 and CDR2: SEHNR and FQNEAQ (reference sequence). The germline V and J ends were trimmed by 8 bases and 3 bases, with 17 bases remaining between them.

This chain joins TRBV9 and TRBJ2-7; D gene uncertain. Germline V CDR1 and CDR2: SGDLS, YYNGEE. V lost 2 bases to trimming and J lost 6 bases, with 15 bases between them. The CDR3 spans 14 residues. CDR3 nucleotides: TGTGCCAGCAGCGTTGACTCCAGAGAACTCGAGCAGTACTTC. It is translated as CASSVDSRELEQYF.

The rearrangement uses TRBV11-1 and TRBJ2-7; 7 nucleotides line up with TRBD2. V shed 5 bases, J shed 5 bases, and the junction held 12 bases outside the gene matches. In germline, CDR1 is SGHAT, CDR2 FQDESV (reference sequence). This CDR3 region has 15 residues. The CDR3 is CASSRSRGSADEQYF. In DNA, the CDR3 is TGTGCCAGCAGCCGTAGTCGCGGGAGTGCAGACGAGCAGTACTTC. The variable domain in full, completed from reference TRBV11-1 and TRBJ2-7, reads EAEVAQSPRYKITEKSQAVAFWCDPISGHATLYWYRQILGQGPELLVQFQDESVVDDSQLPKDRFSAERLKGVDSTLKIQPAELGDSAMYLCASSRSRGSADEQYFGPGTRLTVT.

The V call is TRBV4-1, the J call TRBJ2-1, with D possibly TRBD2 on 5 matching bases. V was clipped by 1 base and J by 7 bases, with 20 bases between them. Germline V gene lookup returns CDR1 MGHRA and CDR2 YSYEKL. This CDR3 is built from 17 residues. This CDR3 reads CASSQGLGRKQFNEQFF. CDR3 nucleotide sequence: TGCGCCAGCAGCCAAGGGCTTGGGAGAAAACAGTTTAATGAGCAGTTCTTC.

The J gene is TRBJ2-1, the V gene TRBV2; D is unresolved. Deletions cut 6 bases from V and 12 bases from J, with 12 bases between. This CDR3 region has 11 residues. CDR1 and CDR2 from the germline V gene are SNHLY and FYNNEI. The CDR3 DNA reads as TGTGCCAGCAGCGCGGCCGGGTGGCAGTTCTTC. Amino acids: CASSAAGWQFF.

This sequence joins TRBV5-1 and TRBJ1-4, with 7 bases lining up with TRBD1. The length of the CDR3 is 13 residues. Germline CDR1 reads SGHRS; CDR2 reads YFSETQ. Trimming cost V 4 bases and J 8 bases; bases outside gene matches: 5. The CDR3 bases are TGCGCCAGCAGCACTGACAGGGTAGAAAAACTGTTTTTT. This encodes CASSTDRVEKLFF.

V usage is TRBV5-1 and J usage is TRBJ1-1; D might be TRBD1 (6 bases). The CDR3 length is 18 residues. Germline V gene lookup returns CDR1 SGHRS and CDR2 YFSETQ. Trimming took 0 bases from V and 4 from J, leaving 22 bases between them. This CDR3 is CASSLARGRGGSATEAFF. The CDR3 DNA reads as TGCGCCAGCAGCTTGGCCCGGGGGCGCGGGGGGTCGGCCACTGAAGCTTTCTTT.

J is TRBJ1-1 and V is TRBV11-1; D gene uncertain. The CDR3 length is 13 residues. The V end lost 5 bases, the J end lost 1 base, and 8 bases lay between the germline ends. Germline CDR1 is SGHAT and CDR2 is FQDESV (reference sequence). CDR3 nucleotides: TGTGCCAGCAGCCAACAAACGAACACTGAAGCTTTCTTT. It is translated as CASSQQTNTEAFF.

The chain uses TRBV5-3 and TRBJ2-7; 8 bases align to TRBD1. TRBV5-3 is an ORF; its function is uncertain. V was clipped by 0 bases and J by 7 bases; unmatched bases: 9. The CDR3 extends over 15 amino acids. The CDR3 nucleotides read TGTGCCAGAAGCTTGGCGGACAGGGAGGATCGGGAGCAGTACTTC. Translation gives CARSLADREDREQYF.

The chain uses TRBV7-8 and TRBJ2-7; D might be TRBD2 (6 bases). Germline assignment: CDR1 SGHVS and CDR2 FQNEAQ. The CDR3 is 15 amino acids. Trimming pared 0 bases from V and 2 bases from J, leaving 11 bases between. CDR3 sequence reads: CASSLAGTSPYEQYF. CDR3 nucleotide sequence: TGTGCCAGCAGCTTAGCCGGGACTTCCCCCTACGAGCAGTACTTC.

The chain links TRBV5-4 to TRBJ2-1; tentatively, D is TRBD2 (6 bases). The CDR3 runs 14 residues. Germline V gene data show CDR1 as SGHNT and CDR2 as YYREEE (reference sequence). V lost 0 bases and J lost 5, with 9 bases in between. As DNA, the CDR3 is TGTGCCAGCAGCTTGGTCGAGCGGGACAATGAGCAGTTCTTC. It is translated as CASSLVERDNEQFF.

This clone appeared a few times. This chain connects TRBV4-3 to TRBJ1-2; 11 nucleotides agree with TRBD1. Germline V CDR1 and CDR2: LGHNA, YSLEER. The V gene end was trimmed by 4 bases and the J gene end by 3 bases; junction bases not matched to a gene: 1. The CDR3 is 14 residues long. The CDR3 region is CASSLGQGDYGYTF. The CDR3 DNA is TGCGCCAGCAGCCTGGGACAGGGGGACTATGGCTACACCTTC.

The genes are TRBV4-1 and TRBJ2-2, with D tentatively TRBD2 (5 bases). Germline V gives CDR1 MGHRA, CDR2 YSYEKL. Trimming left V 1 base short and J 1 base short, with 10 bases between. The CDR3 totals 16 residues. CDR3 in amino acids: CASSQGTRENTGELFF. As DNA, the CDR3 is TGCGCCAGCAGCCAAGGAACTAGGGAGAACACCGGGGAGCTGTTTTTT.

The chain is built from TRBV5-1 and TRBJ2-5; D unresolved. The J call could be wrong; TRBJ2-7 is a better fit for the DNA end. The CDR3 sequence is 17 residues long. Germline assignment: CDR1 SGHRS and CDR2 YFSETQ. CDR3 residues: CASSPTPTGWGSYEQYF. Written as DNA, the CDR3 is TGCGCCAGCAGCCCCACCCCGACGGGTTGGGGCTCCTACGAGCAGTACTTC.

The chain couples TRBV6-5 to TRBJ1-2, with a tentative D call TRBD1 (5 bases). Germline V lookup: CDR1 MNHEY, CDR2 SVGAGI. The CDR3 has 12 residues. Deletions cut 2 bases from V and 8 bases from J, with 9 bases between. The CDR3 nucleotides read TGTGCCAGCAGTTACGAACGGGGGGGCTACACCTTC. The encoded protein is CASSYERGGYTF.

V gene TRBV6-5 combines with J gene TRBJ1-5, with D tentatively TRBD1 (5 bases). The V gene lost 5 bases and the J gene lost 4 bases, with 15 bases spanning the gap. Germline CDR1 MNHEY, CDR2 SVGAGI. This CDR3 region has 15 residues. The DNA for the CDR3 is TGTGCCAGCAGTCACTGGGGGGAGGGGAATCAGCCCCAGCATTTT. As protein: CASSHWGEGNQPQHF.

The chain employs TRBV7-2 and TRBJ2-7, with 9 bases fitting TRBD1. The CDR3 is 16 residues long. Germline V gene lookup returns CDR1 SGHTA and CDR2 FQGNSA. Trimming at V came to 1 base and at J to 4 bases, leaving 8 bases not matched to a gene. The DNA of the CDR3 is TGTGCCAGCAGCTTAGAGTTCGGGACAGGGTCATACGAGCAGTACTTC. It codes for CASSLEFGTGSYEQYF.

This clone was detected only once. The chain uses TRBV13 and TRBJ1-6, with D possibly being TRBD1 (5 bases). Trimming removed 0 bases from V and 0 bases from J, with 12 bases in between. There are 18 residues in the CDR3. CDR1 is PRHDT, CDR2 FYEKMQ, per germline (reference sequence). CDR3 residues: CASSLGGATYSYNSPLHF. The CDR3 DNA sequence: TGTGCCAGCAGCTTAGGAGGGGCGACCTACTCCTATAATTCACCCCTCCACTTT.

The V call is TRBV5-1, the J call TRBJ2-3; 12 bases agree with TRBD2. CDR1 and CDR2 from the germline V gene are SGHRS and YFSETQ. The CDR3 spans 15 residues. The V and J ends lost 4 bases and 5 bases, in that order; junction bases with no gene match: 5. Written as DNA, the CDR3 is TGCGCCAGCAGCCGGACTAGCGGGGAGGGAGATACGCAGTATTTT. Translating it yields CASSRTSGEGDTQYF. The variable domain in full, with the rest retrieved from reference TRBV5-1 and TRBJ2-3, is KAGVTQTPRYLIKTRGQQVTLSCSPISGHRSVSWYQQTPGQGLQFLFEYFSETQRNKGNFPGRFSGRQFSNSRSEMNVSTLELGDSALYLCASSRTSGEGDTQYFGPGTRLTVL.

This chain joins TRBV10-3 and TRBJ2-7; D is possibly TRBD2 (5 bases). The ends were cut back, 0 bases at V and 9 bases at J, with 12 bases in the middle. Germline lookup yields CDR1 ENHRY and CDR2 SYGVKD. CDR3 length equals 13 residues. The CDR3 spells CAISESIRGAQYF. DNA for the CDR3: TGTGCCATCAGTGAGTCGATCCGGGGAGCGCAGTACTTC.

The CDR3 DNA follows: TGCGCCAGCAGCTTGGCCGATACTAGGGATGAGCAGTTCTTC. Amino acid sequence: CASSLADTRDEQFF. This rearrangement joins TRBV5-1 to TRBJ2-1; TRBD2 is a possible D gene (5 bases). The germline CDR1 and CDR2 sequences are SGHRS and YFSETQ. V shed 0 bases and J shed 8 bases, with 12 bases lying between them. CDR3 size: 14 residues.